This T cell receptor (beta chain) originates from a study of CD8 T cells in ankylosing spondylitis. Study-wide results and limits: What appeared characteristic of ankylosing spondylitis blood was a TCR beta motif of 7 or 8 highly homologous variants.

CDR3 size: 14 residues. Trimming removed 4 bases at V and 9 bases at J, with 13 bases between. Per the germline V gene, CDR1 is MNHNS and CDR2 is SASEGT. TCRdb re-called the 5' RACE reads with MiXCR, one entry per CDR3 protein. The sample consists of 200,000 to 250,000 distinct CDR3 sequences, around 20% of them appearing once. This clonotype showed up many times. Antigen specificity is unknown. The chain links TRBV6-1 to TRBJ1-6, with D perhaps TRBD1 (6 bases). This TCR was recovered from a male donor with ankylosing spondylitis. Sequenced input: blood, either unsorted or a sorted T cell fraction (not recorded which). The CDR3 protein is CASSVAGDTSPLHF. The CDR3 region has the DNA TGTGCCAGCAGTGTGGCAGGGGATACTTCACCCCTCCACTTT.